This is a list of T cell receptor beta chains from one sample in a study of CD8 T cells in ankylosing spondylitis. TCRdb reanalysed the 5' RACE reads using MiXCR and keeps one entry per CDR3 protein. The data hold approximately 400,000 distinct CDR3 sequences, with around 26% observed a single time. The sequenced material came from blood, either unsorted or a sorted T cell fraction (not recorded which). These receptors were taken from a male donor with ankylosing spondylitis. CDR3s include the opening cysteine and the closing phenylalanine or tryptophan. A D gene is named only where the DNA matches it firmly. Clone size is shown for a subset of rows, as once, few, many or a class of expanded clone.

V gene	clone size	J gene	D gene	CDR3 DNA	CDR3 protein
TRBV5-1	-	TRBJ2-3	TRBD2	TGCGCCAGCAAGAGCGGGAGGGCCGCCACAGATACGCAGTATTTT	CASKSGRAATDTQYF
TRBV11-2	few	TRBJ1-2	-	TGTGCCAGCAGCTTACGCCAGTCCGGCTACACCTTC	CASSLRQSGYTF
TRBV12-3/TRBV12-4	few	TRBJ2-5	TRBD1	TGTGCCAGCAAACTCCGGGACAGGGTCCAAGAGACCCAGTACTTC	CASKLRDRVQETQYF
TRBV7-9	many	TRBJ2-3	-	TGTGCCAGCAGCCCCCGGAGGGATACGCAGTATTTT	CASSPRRDTQYF
TRBV20-1	many	TRBJ1-1	-	TGCAGTGCTAGGGCAGGGAACACTGAAGCTTTCTTT	CSARAGNTEAFF
TRBV12-3/TRBV12-4	many	TRBJ2-5	TRBD1	TGTGCCAGCAGTTTAGTTGGAGTGATATCGGCCAATTCCGGCACAGGGGCCCAGTACTTC	CASSLVGVISANSGTGAQYF
TRBV15	few	TRBJ1-5	-	TGTGCCACCAGCAGAGATCGAACAGAGGGTTCGCCCCAGCATTTT	CATSRDRTEGSPQHF
TRBV11-2	-	TRBJ1-3	-	TGTGCCAGCAGCTTAGAGAAGTCCTCCTCTGGAAACACCATATATTTT	CASSLEKSSSGNTIYF
TRBV11-2	few	TRBJ1-1	-	TGTGCCAGCAGAAGGACAGAGAACACTGAAGCTTTCTTT	CASRRTENTEAFF
TRBV5-6	-	TRBJ2-1	-	TGTGCCAGCAGCTTGGACGATAACAATGAGCAGTTCTTC	CASSLDDNNEQFF
TRBV20-1	few	TRBJ2-3	TRBD1	TGCAGTGCTAGTAGGGGACAGTACGTTAGCACAGATACGCAGTATTTT	CSASRGQYVSTDTQYF
TRBV10-3	few	TRBJ1-1	TRBD1	TGTGCCACCAACGGGCAGGGGGTTACTGAAGCTTTCTTT	CATNGQGVTEAFF
TRBV5-1	few	TRBJ2-3	TRBD2	TGCGCCAGCAGCTCCGGGAAAGGACTAGCGACAGATACGCAGTATTTT	CASSSGKGLATDTQYF
TRBV12-3/TRBV12-4	-	TRBJ1-1	TRBD1	TGTGCCAGCAGTGAAACAGGGGGCGCTGAATTTAGAGACACTGAAGCTTTCTTT	CASSETGGAEFRDTEAFF
TRBV12-3/TRBV12-4	-	TRBJ2-1	TRBD2	TGTGCCAGCACTTCCATGGGGCTAGCGGGGGGTGAGCAGTTCTTC	CASTSMGLAGGEQFF
TRBV5-1	few	TRBJ2-1	-	TGCGCCAGCAGCCCCCAAGACGGTGAGCAGTTCTTC	CASSPQDGEQFF
TRBV20-1	few	TRBJ2-7	-	TGCAGTGCCCCCCGCCGCCAAGCCTACGAGCAGTACTTC	CSAPRRQAYEQYF
TRBV20-1	-	TRBJ1-2	TRBD1	TGCAGTTGGACAGGGGTCGGCTATGGCTACACCTTC	CSWTGVGYGYTF
TRBV29-1	few	TRBJ2-2	TRBD2	TGCAGCGTTCGGACTAGCGGGAGCGCCGGGGAGCTGTTTTTT	CSVRTSGSAGELFF
TRBV5-6	-	TRBJ2-2	TRBD2	TGTGCCAGCAGCCCAAGGGGACTAGCGGGAGCCACCGGGGAGCTGTTTTTT	CASSPRGLAGATGELFF
TRBV5-1	few	TRBJ2-1	-	TGCGCCAGCAGCTCTCCGGAACGGTCCTACAATGAGCAGTTCTTC	CASSSPERSYNEQFF
TRBV24-1	-	TRBJ1-5	-	TGTGCCACCAGTGGCCCCACAGGGTTGTATCAGCCCCAGCATTTT	CATSGPTGLYQPQHF